Listed below are T cell receptor beta chains from one sample, sequenced in a study of T cells in localized non-small cell lung cancer. Assay: immunoSEQ multiplex PCR; the TCRdb copy retains only in-frame clones and omits some. The table shows 70,000 or so clones, with about four fifths occurring only once. The sample here was peripheral blood, taken before any cancer treatment. Source of these receptors: a female donor aged 60 or older with stage I lung adenocarcinoma. CDR3s include the opening cysteine and the closing phenylalanine or tryptophan. Fields, in order: J gene, V gene, CDR3 protein.

j_call: TRBJ2-3; v_call: TRBV4-2; cdr3_aa: CASSQEREGLNTQYF
j_call: TRBJ2-7; v_call: TRBV4-1; cdr3_aa: CASSQDGWTSGGEEEQYF
j_call: TRBJ2-5; v_call: TRBV6-5; cdr3_aa: CASRGGGAGETQYF
j_call: TRBJ1-1; v_call: TRBV9; cdr3_aa: CASSVEPGQGTEAFF
j_call: TRBJ2-3; v_call: TRBV18; cdr3_aa: CASSPVVVLYTDTQYF
j_call: TRBJ2-1; v_call: TRBV7-3; cdr3_aa: CASSLELAEYNEQFF
j_call: TRBJ2-5; v_call: TRBV6-1; cdr3_aa: CASSVRIWGTQETQYF
j_call: TRBJ1-1; v_call: TRBV4-3; cdr3_aa: CASSPARGTEAFF
j_call: TRBJ2-1; v_call: TRBV13; cdr3_aa: CASSPQQGSHEQFF
j_call: TRBJ2-5; v_call: TRBV5-4; cdr3_aa: CASSLALAGGEGTQYF
j_call: TRBJ1-3; v_call: TRBV5-1; cdr3_aa: CASSLASRDRVAPIYF
j_call: TRBJ2-7; v_call: TRBV6-1; cdr3_aa: CASKGLAGPYEQYF
j_call: TRBJ2-5; v_call: TRBV27; cdr3_aa: CASSRSGGDQETQYF
j_call: TRBJ2-5; v_call: TRBV4-2; cdr3_aa: CASSPTALAGGGETQYF
j_call: TRBJ2-5; v_call: TRBV2; cdr3_aa: CASSGSEQETQYF
j_call: TRBJ2-7; v_call: TRBV6-1; cdr3_aa: CASRLAKILGEQYF
j_call: TRBJ1-1; v_call: TRBV19; cdr3_aa: CASSNARGGNTEAFF
j_call: TRBJ2-2; v_call: TRBV19; cdr3_aa: CASSIPPGTSGQNTGELFF
j_call: TRBJ2-2; v_call: TRBV27; cdr3_aa: CASSLTVVSTGELFF
j_call: TRBJ2-2; v_call: TRBV6-1; cdr3_aa: CASRPGTANTGELFF